This TCR beta chain was captured by sequencing in a study of blood T cell repertoires in COVID-19 (dated by TCRdb to the early 2020s). Some background on the complete study: Samples covering the acute and convalescent phases of COVID-19 were provided by collaborators in the United States, Italy and Spain. The material from the prospective study consisted of cDNA or gDNA derived from T cells, B-cell-depleted T cells, or PBMCs. Subjects who had been exposed to COVID-19, were actively infected with it, or had recovered from it provided the deeply sampled blood TCRbeta repertoires that made up the dataset. The repertoires were released in a freely available public database meant as a resource for research on the immune response to SARS-CoV-2. Samples came from the ongoing ImmuneRACE study (first 160 participants) plus 1,254 subjects from 6 global collaborators. Sample metadata almost always included a de-identified subject ID, COVID-19 status, age in years and sex. Where available, HLA class I and class II types were obtained from metadata supplied by the sample provider rather than from assay-based typing. The paper's findings and limits, for the study overall: The quantity of clinical and demographic metadata differed by source and by participant and was supplied without curation.

With respect to this clone: Its cognate antigen has yet to be identified. No base-level quality is on record; no much larger clone is a single base apart.

The collaborating institutions used their own protocols to collect whole blood in K2EDTA tubes. For TCRbeta analysis, collaborators shipped samples as frozen whole blood, isolated PBMCs, or DNA extracted from either of those sample types. The trim is 6 bases for V and 0 bases for J, with a gap of 14 bases between the germline ends. Taken from the germline V gene, the CDR1 and CDR2 loops are MDHEN and SYDVKM. Including cysteine and phenylalanine, the CDR3 has 15 amino acids. CDR3 DNA only is kept here, 45 bases in frame from base 1. TCRbeta CDR3 regions were amplified from genomic DNA by means of the immunoSEQ Assay, a bias-controlled multiplex PCR. The authors' analysis ran thus. The number of nucleated cells in each sample was estimated from the amplification of reference gene primers within the assay. Sequence reads were collapsed and filtered to measure the absolute abundance of every unique TCRbeta CDR3 rearrangement. For each sample, productive Simpson clonality was calculated by taking the square root of Simpson's diversity index across productive rearrangements. Held by TCRdb, this immuneACCESS table contains in-frame sequences only and omits some clones. Under half of the omission traces to an unresolved V gene where checked; the cause of the rest is unknown. V and J calls plus clone size are reproduced from that table; the DNA served to infer D and trimming. In this sample the table shows roughly 69,000 clones, around nine tenths of which occur a single time. Approximately 7% of the sample is in the top ten clones.

The V and J genes are TRBV28 and TRBJ1-1; the D gene is perhaps TRBD1, on 6 matching bases. This receptor was obtained from a man aged 50 or older with active COVID-19. Sequencing was done on a sample of peripheral blood. The CDR3 protein: CASSTPGQLNTEAFF. The DNA is TGTGCCAGCAGCACTCCTGGACAGTTGAACACTGAAGCTTTCTTT.